This T cell receptor (beta chain) was documented in a study of CD8 T cells in Susac syndrome. Blood CD8+ and CD4+ T cells underwent high-throughput TCR beta sequencing. When the RNA was reverse transcribed, random hexamers were used with an input of about 0.5 to 1 ug. TCRdb re-called the immunoSEQ multiplex PCR reads through MiXCR, storing one row per CDR3 protein. Of about 160,000 distinct CDR3 sequences detected, around 93% appear once; the ten largest clones hold around 0.13%. The CDR3 spans 15 residues. Germline V lookup: CDR1 MNHNS, CDR2 SASEGT. V lost 3 bases to trimming and J lost 1 base, with 12 bases between them.

The chain uses TRBV6-1 and TRBJ1-2; weak D call: TRBD1 (5 bases). The sequenced material came from CD4+ T cells from PBMCs. The sequence derives from a human donor in good health. The CDR3 region has the DNA TGTGCCAGCAGTGATGGGGCAGGACATAACTATGGCTACACCTTC. The encoded protein is CASSDGAGHNYGYTF.